This entry lists 23 T cell receptor beta chains sequenced from one sample in a study of T cells in tuberculosis. Only in-frame clones appear in the TCRdb table, and some are missing; sequencing was by immunoSEQ multiplex PCR. The sample holds 35,000 to 55,000 clones, over 90% seen once. The material sequenced was PBMCs. Every receptor here comes from a donor aged 10-29 years with latent tuberculosis or without tuberculosis infection.

V usage is TRBV5-6 and J usage is TRBJ1-2, with TRBD1 identical over 8 bases. The V gene end was trimmed by 5 bases and the J gene end by 4 bases; junction bases not matched to a gene: 7. Germline V gives CDR1 SGHDT, CDR2 YYEEEE. The CDR3 consists of 14 residues. The CDR3 nucleotides read TGTGCCAGCAGGCCAGACAGGGGTCCCTATGGCTACACCTTC. Amino acid sequence: CASRPDRGPYGYTF. Full variable domain (remainder filled in from reference TRBV5-6 and TRBJ1-2): DAGVTQSPTHLIKTRGQQVTLRCSPKSGHDTVSWYQQALGQGPQFIFQYYEEEERQRGNFPDRFSGHQFPNYSSELNVNALLLGDSALYLCASRPDRGPYGYTFGSGTRLTVV.

The chain joins TRBV5-4 to TRBJ2-7; 8 bases match TRBD1. Germline V lookup: CDR1 SGHNT, CDR2 YYREEE (reference sequence). CDR3 length: 13 residues. After removal of 3 bases from V and 3 bases from J, the junction contained 2 bases not matched to a gene. CDR3: CASSWGTGYEQYF. The CDR3 DNA reads as TGTGCCAGCAGCTGGGGGACAGGCTACGAGCAGTACTTC. Full variable domain (remainder filled in from reference TRBV5-4 and TRBJ2-7): ETGVTQSPTHLIKTRGQQVTLRCSSQSGHNTVSWYQQALGQGPQFIFQYYREEENGRGNFPPRFSGLQFPNYSSELNVNALELDDSALYLCASSWGTGYEQYFGPGTRLTVT.

The chain combines TRBV30 with TRBJ2-4, with a possible D match to TRBD2 (6 bases). The germline V gene has CDR1 GTSNPN and CDR2 SVGIG (reference sequence). V was shortened by 8 bases and J by 2 bases, with 22 bases between the two germline ends. The CDR3 loop spans 16 amino acids. CDR3 bases: TGTGCCGGTGTCGGGGGAGAGGTAATAACCAAAAACATTCAGTACTTC. It yields the protein CAGVGGEVITKNIQYF.

To note about this clone: The junction departs from the called germline gene at one end, perhaps through a read error. The chain links TRBV29-1 to TRBJ2-1; 7 bases line up with TRBD2. The germline gives CDR1 SQVTM, CDR2 ANQGSEA. The CDR3 loop spans 10 amino acids. The CDR3 DNA reads as TGCAGCACAGTGGGGCGGGAGCCGTTCTTC. Translated, it gives CSTVGREPFF.

The chain combines TRBV9 with TRBJ2-7, with 7 bases aligning to TRBD2. CDR1 and CDR2 (germline): SGDLS, YYNGEE. V lost 0 bases and J lost 4; bases outside the gene matches: 7. The CDR3 spans 15 residues. CDR3 region: CASSVESGIKYEQYF. DNA of the CDR3: TGTGCCAGCAGCGTAGAAAGCGGGATAAAGTACGAGCAGTACTTC.

This chain uses TRBV5-1 with TRBJ1-4; possible D gene TRBD1, 5 bases. The CDR3 runs to 12 residues. Germline V gives CDR1 SGHRS, CDR2 YFSETQ. Trimming took off 7 bases at V and 6 bases at J, with 10 bases between the two ends. CDR3 in amino acids: CASAGSDEKLFF. The CDR3 region has the DNA TGCGCCAGCGCAGGGTCGGATGAAAAACTGTTTTTT.

J is TRBJ1-6 and V is TRBV15, with TRBD1 matching over 9 bases. CDR1 and CDR2 (germline): LNHNV, YYDKDF (reference sequence). The CDR3 extends over 15 amino acids. After removal of 5 bases from V and 9 bases from J, the junction contained 8 bases not matched to a gene. The CDR3 is CATSEYRGLGSPLHF. The CDR3 DNA reads TGTGCCACCAGCGAATACAGGGGGCTTGGTTCACCCCTCCACTTT.

This clone was observed once. The chain is built from TRBV5-4 and TRBJ1-4; TRBD1 matches 10 bases. Unmatched junction bases numbered 3, after V lost 4 bases and J lost 6 bases. The CDR3 spans 14 residues. CDR1 and CDR2 (germline): SGHNT, YYREEE (reference sequence). The CDR3 coding sequence is TGTGCCAGCAGCAAGACAGGGGGCGATGAAAAACTGTTTTTT. As protein: CASSKTGGDEKLFF.

The chain recombines TRBV6-6 with TRBJ1-2; D gene ambiguous. The CDR3 consists of 10 residues. CDR1 and CDR2 (germline): MNHNY, SVGAGI (reference sequence). Deletions cut 4 bases from V and 6 bases from J, with 3 bases between. The CDR3 bases are TGTGCCAGCAGTTTTAATGGCTACACCTTC. Encoded protein: CASSFNGYTF.

The chain uses TRBV19 and TRBJ2-4; D is unresolved. This CDR3 has 13 amino acids. Between the trimmed V and J ends, which lost 5 bases and 0 bases, there was a span of 5 bases. Germline V gene data show CDR1 as LNHDA and CDR2 as SQIVND (reference sequence). CDR3 nucleotide sequence: TGTGCCAGTAGTTCTCTAGCCAAAAACATTCAGTACTTC. Translation: CASSSLAKNIQYF.

The chain joins TRBV5-8 to TRBJ1-2; 7 bases match TRBD1. This CDR3 comprises 14 residues. The germline gives CDR1 SGHTS, CDR2 YDEGEE. V was clipped by 4 bases and J by 7 bases; unmatched bases: 10. CDR3 bases: TGTGCCAGCAGCGTGGGACAGCTCCAACCTGGCTACACCTTC. It codes for CASSVGQLQPGYTF.

The chain joins TRBV15 to TRBJ2-1; a weak D match, TRBD1 (6 bases). There are 14 residues in the CDR3. V was shortened by 4 bases and J by 4 bases, with 11 bases between the two germline ends. CDR1 LNHNV and CDR2 YYDKDF come from the germline V gene (reference sequence). The CDR3 reads CATSIGQTYNEQFF. The CDR3 DNA reads as TGTGCCACCAGCATAGGACAGACTTACAATGAGCAGTTCTTC.

The V gene is TRBV5-6, the J gene TRBJ1-2, with a tentative D call TRBD1 (5 bases). The CDR3 is 15 residues long. Trimming took off 4 bases at V and 4 bases at J, with 17 bases between the two ends. Looked up from germline, CDR1 is SGHDT and CDR2 is YYEEEE. The CDR3 DNA reads as TGTGCCAGCAGCAGAGGGACTTTGCGCAGCTATGGCTACACCTTC. Translating gives CASSRGTLRSYGYTF.

This rearrangement joins TRBV2 to TRBJ1-1; a possible D gene is TRBD1 (5 bases). V was clipped by 6 bases and J by 1 base, with 12 bases between them. CDR3 length: 14 amino acids. CDR1 and CDR2 from the germline V gene are SNHLY and FYNNEI. The CDR3: CASRLGLSNTEAFF. Here the CDR3 DNA reads TGTGCCAGCAGGTTGGGACTCTCGAACACTGAAGCTTTCTTT.

The rearrangement links TRBV18 to TRBJ1-1; D may be TRBD1 (6 bases). This CDR3 spans 14 amino acids. V was shortened by 2 bases and J by 4 bases, with 11 bases between the two germline ends. Per the germline V gene, CDR1 is KGHSH and CDR2 is LQKENI. The CDR3 nucleotides are TGTGCCAGCTCACCATCAGGGGATTTCACTGAAGCTTTCTTT. Encoded protein: CASSPSGDFTEAFF.

The chain is built from TRBV9 and TRBJ1-1; no clear D. The CDR3 totals 13 residues. Looked up from germline, CDR1 is SGDLS and CDR2 is YYNGEE. V was clipped by 4 bases and J by 4 bases, with 11 bases between them. Here the CDR3 DNA reads TGTGCCAGCAGCCCGAGGGCCGGCACTGAAGCTTTCTTT. Translation: CASSPRAGTEAFF.

The chain has TRBV4-1 and TRBJ2-3; TRBD2 matches 8 bases. V shed 3 bases, J shed 4 bases, and the junction held 9 bases outside the gene matches. In germline, CDR1 is MGHRA, CDR2 YSYEKL. CDR3 size: 16 residues. The CDR3 region is CASSQFFGGVADTQYF. CDR3 bases: TGCGCCAGCAGCCAGTTTTTCGGGGGGGTGGCAGATACGCAGTATTTT.

J is TRBJ2-7 and V is TRBV6-1, with TRBD1 identical over 10 bases. CDR1 is MNHNS and CDR2 is SASEGT in the germline V gene. The CDR3 is 15 amino acids. V trimming: 1 base; J trimming: 2 bases; junction bases outside the gene matches: 2. The CDR3 region has the DNA TGTGCCAGCAGTGAAGGGGGGACAGGGGCCTACGAGCAGTACTTC. This translates into CASSEGGTGAYEQYF.

This clone was detected once. The genes are TRBV4-2 and TRBJ2-7; 7 bases align to TRBD2. Germline CDR1 and CDR2: LGHNA and YNFKEQ. J was trimmed by 5 bases and V by 0 bases; bases with no gene match: 10. The CDR3 consists of 16 residues. The CDR3 loop reads CASSQDDGEGSHEQYF. The DNA for the CDR3 is TGTGCCAGCAGCCAAGATGATGGGGAGGGTAGCCACGAGCAGTACTTC.

This clone appeared once. This chain joins TRBV10-3 and TRBJ2-2; a weak D match, TRBD1 (6 bases). CDR1 is ENHRY, CDR2 SYGVKD, per germline. The CDR3 loop spans 16 amino acids. Trimming left V 4 bases short and J 5 bases short, with 17 bases between. The CDR3 DNA follows: TGTGCCATCAGTGCGGTGGGGGCTGGGATTACCGGGGAGCTGTTTTTT. Its translation: CAISAVGAGITGELFF.

V is TRBV29-1 and J is TRBJ1-2; 9 nucleotides align to TRBD1. Germline values: CDR1 SQVTM, CDR2 ANQGSEA. V shed 1 base, J shed 6 bases, and the junction held 6 bases outside the gene matches. This CDR3 has 14 amino acids. CDR3 loop: CSVEGQGVFHGYTF. The CDR3 nucleotides read TGCAGCGTTGAAGGACAGGGGGTCTTCCATGGCTACACCTTC.

The rearrangement uses TRBV6-5 and TRBJ1-5; D is unresolved. V was trimmed by 8 bases and J by 16 bases, leaving 18 bases between them. The CDR3 covers 11 residues. CDR1 and CDR2 from the germline V gene are MNHEY and SVGAGI. CDR3 protein: CASGRTTEEHF. The CDR3 DNA follows: TGTGCCAGCGGGAGGACTACAGAGGAACATTTT.

The chain couples TRBV7-2 to TRBJ1-2; the D is unclear. The germline V gene has CDR1 SGHTA and CDR2 FQGNSA. The V and J ends lost 3 bases and 0 bases respectively, with 8 bases between them. This CDR3 has 14 residues. Written as DNA, the CDR3 is TGTGCCAGCAGCTTCTTTATAGCTAACTATGGCTACACCTTC. Its protein is CASSFFIANYGYTF.